This T cell receptor (beta chain) was documented in a study of response to subunit inactivated influenza vaccine. The CDR3 totals 15 residues. Germline V gene data show CDR1 as SGHTA and CDR2 as FQGNSA. J was trimmed by 2 bases and V by 1 base; bases with no gene match: 4. TCRdb reanalysed the RT-PCR reads using MiXCR and keeps one entry per CDR3 protein. The repertoire consists of 400,000 to 650,000 distinct CDR3 sequences, with around 7.9% occurring once and the leading ten covering about an eighth. J is TRBJ2-7 and V is TRBV7-2; 8 positions agree with TRBD2. Sequencing used PBMCs from blood, obtained less than 30 months after vaccination. The origin of this receptor is a man between 50 and 69 years old who received an inactivated influenza vaccine. The CDR3 DNA follows: TGTGCCAGCAGCTTAGGACTAGCGTCCACCTACGAGCAGTACTTC. Protein sequence: CASSLGLASTYEQYF.